This T cell receptor beta chain emerged from a study of blood T cell repertoires in COVID-19. Study-wide background: Samples taken during acute and convalescent COVID-19 were collected in the United States, Italy and Spain. Sample material is recorded as cDNA or gDNA derived from T cells, B-cell-depleted T cells, or PBMCs.

The CDR3 length is 13 residues. The germline V and J ends were trimmed by 6 bases and 7 bases, with 15 bases remaining between them. Germline V gives CDR1 SNHLY, CDR2 FYNNEI. Study processing details: Cell counts per sample came from amplifying reference gene primers. Assay used: immunoSEQ multiplex PCR; TCRdb lists only in-frame clones, some missing. The DNA was the basis for D and trimming; V, J and clone size are from that table. This table has 410,000 or so clones, about nine tenths appearing once. This TCR derives from a woman aged 40-49 years with COVID-19, enrolled during active disease. The specimen was peripheral blood. V and J are TRBV2 and TRBJ1-1, with D perhaps TRBD1 (6 bases). The CDR3 bases are TGTGCCAGCAGACCTACAGGGATCTTTGAAGCTTTCTTT. It yields the protein CASRPTGIFEAFF.